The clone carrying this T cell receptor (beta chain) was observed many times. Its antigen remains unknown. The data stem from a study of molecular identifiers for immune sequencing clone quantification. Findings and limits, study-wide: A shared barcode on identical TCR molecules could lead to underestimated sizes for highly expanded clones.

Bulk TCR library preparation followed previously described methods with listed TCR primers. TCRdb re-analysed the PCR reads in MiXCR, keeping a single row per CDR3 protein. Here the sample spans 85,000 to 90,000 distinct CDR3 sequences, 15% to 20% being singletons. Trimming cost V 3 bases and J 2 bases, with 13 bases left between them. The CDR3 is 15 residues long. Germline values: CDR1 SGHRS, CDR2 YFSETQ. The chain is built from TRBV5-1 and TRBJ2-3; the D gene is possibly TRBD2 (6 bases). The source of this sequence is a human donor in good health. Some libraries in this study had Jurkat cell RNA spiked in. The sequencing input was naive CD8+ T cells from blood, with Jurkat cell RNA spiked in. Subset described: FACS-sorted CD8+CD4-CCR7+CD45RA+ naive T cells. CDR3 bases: TGCGCCAGCAGCTCGAGACTAGTGAACACAGATACGCAGTATTTT. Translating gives CASSSRLVNTDTQYF.